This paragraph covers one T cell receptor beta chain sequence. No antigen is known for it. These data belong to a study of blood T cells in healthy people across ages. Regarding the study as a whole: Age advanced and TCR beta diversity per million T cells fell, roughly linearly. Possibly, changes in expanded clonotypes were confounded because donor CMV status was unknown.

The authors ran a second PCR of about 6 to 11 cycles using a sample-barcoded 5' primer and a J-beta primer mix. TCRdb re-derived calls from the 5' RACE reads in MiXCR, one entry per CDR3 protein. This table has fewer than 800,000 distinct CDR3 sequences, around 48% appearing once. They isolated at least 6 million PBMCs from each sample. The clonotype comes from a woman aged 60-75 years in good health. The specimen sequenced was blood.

The CDR3 coding sequence is TGTGCCACCAGTCCCCGGGACAGGGACTACAATGAGCAGTTCTTC. It encodes CATSPRDRDYNEQFF. The chain recombines TRBV24-1 with TRBJ2-1; 9 nucleotides align to TRBD1. Germline V gene sequence: CDR1 KGHDR, CDR2 SFDVKD. V was pared by 6 bases and J by 3 bases, with 5 bases of the junction left unmatched. There are 15 residues in the CDR3.